This entry lists 12 T cell receptor beta chains sequenced from one sample in a study of low-dose radiotherapy and immunotherapy resistance in tumors. Both TCRalpha and TCRbeta chains were reverse transcribed with V-gene-specific primers. Both a constant-region primer and a V-primer adapter served to amplify TCRs across about 20 PCR cycles. TCRdb redid the calling of the reads with MiXCR, one entry per CDR3 protein. The table records approximately 100,000 distinct CDR3 sequences, 20% of them present only once. Time point indicated: after trial treatment. Treatment: LDRT plus nivolumab, ipilimumab, low-dose cyclophosphamide and aspirin (RACIN trial). Sequenced here: PBMCs, sampled after low-dose radiotherapy plus immunotherapy. These receptors originate from a male donor with prostate cancer.

This clonotype was seen many times. The chain is built from TRBV3-1 and TRBJ2-7; unclear D gene. The CDR3 contains 14 residues. Germline V gene lookup returns CDR1 LGHDT and CDR2 YNNKEL (reference sequence). V dropped 0 bases and J dropped 3 bases, with 9 bases sitting between them. CDR3 amino acids: CASSQDLGGYEQYF. The CDR3 coding sequence is TGTGCCAGCAGCCAAGATTTGGGCGGCTACGAGCAGTACTTC.

In DNA form, the CDR3 reads TGTGCCAGCAGTTACTCAGCAGGTTCCTACGAGCAGTACTTC. Encoded protein: CASSYSAGSYEQYF. The V and J genes are TRBV6-5 and TRBJ2-7, with D uncertain. CDR1 and CDR2 (germline): MNHEY, SVGAGI. With 0 bases removed from V and 1 base from J, the gap between germline ends came to 7 bases. CDR3 size: 14 residues.

This clonotype was observed many times. This chain links TRBV9 with TRBJ2-1, with D uncertain. Trimming took 0 bases from V and 6 from J, leaving 10 bases between them. In germline, CDR1 is SGDLS, CDR2 YYNGEE. CDR3 size: 14 residues. The CDR3 sequence is CASSVDAATNEQFF. The CDR3 DNA is TGTGCCAGCAGCGTAGATGCTGCCACCAATGAGCAGTTCTTC.

This clonotype was seen at least ten times. This sequence joins TRBV6-1 and TRBJ2-7; 15 bases are shared with TRBD2. The germline gives CDR1 MNHNS, CDR2 SASEGT. This CDR3 spans 18 amino acids. V was clipped by 2 bases and J by 0 bases; unmatched bases: 5. The CDR3 loop is CASSERTSGGAFSYEQYF. CDR3 nucleotides: TGTGCCAGCAGTGAAAGGACTAGCGGGGGGGCATTCTCCTACGAGCAGTACTTC.

This clonotype has at least ten counts. The chain carries TRBV3-1 and TRBJ1-4; no firm D call. The germline V gene has CDR1 LGHDT and CDR2 YNNKEL (reference sequence). V lost 4 bases and J lost 4, with 7 bases in between. The CDR3 has 13 residues. CDR3 DNA: TGTGCCAGCAGCCCGATCCGTAATGAAAAACTGTTTTTT. Encoded protein: CASSPIRNEKLFF. The entire variable domain, with the rest obtained from reference TRBV3-1 and TRBJ1-4, is as follows: DTAVSQTPKYLVTQMGNDKSIKCEQNLGHDTMYWYKQDSKKFLKIMFSYNNKELIINETVPNRFSPKSPDKAHLNLHINSLELGDSAVYFCASSPIRNEKLFFGSGTQLSVL.

This clonotype was observed at least ten times. The chain uses TRBV20-1 and TRBJ2-7; the D is unclear. V lost 0 bases, J lost 7 bases, and 13 bases lay in between. The CDR3 extends over 13 amino acids. Germline loops: CDR1 DFQATT, CDR2 SNEGSKA (reference sequence). The CDR3 loop reads CSARESAAGEQYF. As DNA, the CDR3 is TGCAGTGCTAGAGAGTCAGCTGCTGGGGAGCAGTACTTC.

This clonotype was seen ten or more times. The CDR3 is CSANTGTRVYEQYF. The CDR3 nucleotides read TGCAGTGCCAATACCGGGACAAGGGTCTACGAGCAGTACTTC. The chain employs TRBV20-1 and TRBJ2-7; a possible D gene is TRBD1 (6 bases). V was trimmed by 6 bases and J by 3 bases, leaving 18 bases between them. This CDR3 spans 14 amino acids. Per germline, CDR1 DFQATT and CDR2 SNEGSKA (reference sequence).

This clonotype came up many times. CDR3 in DNA: TGTGCCAGCAGCCCCCGACTAGCGGGGGCTAACAATGAGCAGTTCTTC. Residues: CASSPRLAGANNEQFF. V usage is TRBV14 and J usage is TRBJ2-1; TRBD2 agrees at 12 bases. CDR3 length: 16 residues. After removal of 4 bases from V and 5 bases from J, the junction contained 6 bases not matched to a gene. CDR1 is SGHDN and CDR2 is FVKESK in the germline V gene.

The J gene is TRBJ2-7, the V gene TRBV6-2 or TRBV6-3, with 9 bases that match TRBD2. J was trimmed by 6 bases and V by 5 bases; bases with no gene match: 5. The CDR3 spans 13 residues. In germline, CDR1 is MNHEY, CDR2 SVGEGT. The CDR3 reads CASSPGLAREQYF. CDR3 coding DNA: TGTGCCAGCAGTCCCGGACTAGCGCGCGAGCAGTACTTC.

The rearrangement links TRBV3-1 to TRBJ2-7; TRBD1 matches 8 bases. The V and J ends lost 5 bases and 4 bases, in that order; junction bases with no gene match: 4. CDR3 length equals 13 residues. Germline values: CDR1 LGHDT, CDR2 YNNKEL (reference sequence). The CDR3 spells CASSYDRGYEQYF. Here the CDR3 DNA reads TGTGCCAGCAGCTACGACAGGGGTTACGAGCAGTACTTC.

This clonotype occurred many times. V is TRBV30 and J is TRBJ2-4, with unresolved D. The V end was cut by 2 bases, the J end by 3 bases, with 11 bases between. CDR3 length equals 14 residues. Germline values: CDR1 GTSNPN, CDR2 SVGIG (reference sequence). This chain's CDR3 is CAWSLERFKNIQYF. DNA of the CDR3: TGTGCCTGGAGTTTGGAGAGATTCAAAAACATTCAGTACTTC.

This clonotype was picked up many times. This sequence joins TRBV7-7 and TRBJ2-5; weak D call: TRBD2 (5 bases). From germline, CDR1 is SSHAT and CDR2 FNYEAQ (reference sequence). V shed 5 bases and J shed 4 bases, with 20 bases lying between them. This CDR3 has 16 residues. CDR3 protein: CASSPAAVGGRETQYF. In DNA form, the CDR3 reads TGTGCCAGCAGCCCAGCGGCTGTGGGCGGGCGAGAGACCCAGTACTTC.